This is a list of T cell receptor beta chains from one sample in a study of radiation and T cells in renal cell carcinoma. TCRdb's copy holds only in-frame clones and misses some; the assay was immunoSEQ multiplex PCR. In the table there are more than 75,000 clones, roughly four fifths of which are singletons. Sample: blood, taken from a patient whose treatment included radiotherapy and nephrectomy. All receptors derive from a man in his sixties with renal cell carcinoma. CDR3s include the opening cysteine and the closing phenylalanine or tryptophan. Fields, in order: V gene, clone size, J gene, D gene, CDR3 DNA, CDR3 protein. The D gene is left open where the match is weak. Not every row has a clone size; where given, it reads once, few, many or a size class.

v_gene: TRBV18
abundance: NA
j_gene: TRBJ1-1
d_gene: TRBD1
CDR3nt: TGTGCCAGCTCACCCGACAGGGGGAACACTGAAGCTTTCTTT
CDR3aa: CASSPDRGNTEAFF

v_gene: TRBV28
abundance: once
j_gene: TRBJ2-6
d_gene: TRBD1
CDR3nt: TGTGCCAGCAGCCCCTTGGGACAGTTGTCAAGCTCTGGGGCCAACGTCCTGACTTTC
CDR3aa: CASSPLGQLSSSGANVLTF

v_gene: TRBV29-1
abundance: medium-sized
j_gene: TRBJ1-1
d_gene: NA
CDR3nt: TGCAGCGTTGTCGCTCAGGTTGAAGCTTTCTTT
CDR3aa: CSVVAQVEAFF

v_gene: TRBV19
abundance: NA
j_gene: TRBJ2-1
d_gene: NA
CDR3nt: TGTGCCAGTAGCTCTTTAGGGCGACCTGAGCAGTTCTTC
CDR3aa: CASSSLGRPEQFF

v_gene: TRBV27
abundance: NA
j_gene: TRBJ2-1
d_gene: TRBD2
CDR3nt: TGTGCCAGCAGTTTTGGACTAGCGGGATGGAATGAGCAGTTCTTC
CDR3aa: CASSFGLAGWNEQFF

v_gene: TRBV18
abundance: NA
j_gene: TRBJ1-4
d_gene: NA
CDR3nt: TGTGCCAGCTCACCTTCGAGCTCCGCTACTAATGAAAAACTGTTTTTT
CDR3aa: CASSPSSSATNEKLFF

v_gene: TRBV25-1
abundance: NA
j_gene: TRBJ2-5
d_gene: TRBD2
CDR3nt: TGTGCCAGCAGTGAAGGGAGGGACCAAGAGACCCAGTACTTC
CDR3aa: CASSEGRDQETQYF

v_gene: TRBV7-9
abundance: NA
j_gene: TRBJ2-7
d_gene: TRBD1
CDR3nt: TGTGCCAGCAGCCGGACAGGGGGCTACGAGCAGTACTTC
CDR3aa: CASSRTGGYEQYF

v_gene: TRBV5-4
abundance: NA
j_gene: TRBJ2-7
d_gene: NA
CDR3nt: TGTGCCAGCAGCCAGGAGGACTCGAGCTTCTACGAGCAGTACTTC
CDR3aa: CASSQEDSSFYEQYF

v_gene: TRBV19
abundance: NA
j_gene: TRBJ2-2
d_gene: TRBD2
CDR3nt: TGTGCCAGTAGTATATCTAGCGGGAGAGGTGGCGGGGAGCTGTTTTTT
CDR3aa: CASSISSGRGGGELFF

v_gene: TRBV7-3
abundance: NA
j_gene: TRBJ2-1
d_gene: TRBD2
CDR3nt: TGTGCCAGCAGCTTCAGGACTAGCGGGAGGGACAATGAGCAGTTCTTC
CDR3aa: CASSFRTSGRDNEQFF

v_gene: TRBV7-9
abundance: NA
j_gene: TRBJ2-5
d_gene: TRBD2
CDR3nt: TGTGCCAGCAGCTTAGCTGAGCTAGCGGGAGTGGGGGAGACCCAGTACTTC
CDR3aa: CASSLAELAGVGETQYF

v_gene: TRBV7-2
abundance: NA
j_gene: TRBJ2-5
d_gene: NA
CDR3nt: TGTGCCAGCAGCCCAGGGAGGGGGCAAGAGACCCAGTACTTC
CDR3aa: CASSPGRGQETQYF

v_gene: TRBV5-1
abundance: once
j_gene: TRBJ2-2
d_gene: NA
CDR3nt: TGCGCCAGCAGCTTGTGGGTCGGGGGTAACACCGGGGAGCTGTTTTTT
CDR3aa: CASSLWVGGNTGELFF

v_gene: TRBV19
abundance: NA
j_gene: TRBJ2-2
d_gene: NA
CDR3nt: TGTGCCACCAAAAGAGGCAGGGCGAACACCGGGGAGCTGTTTTTT
CDR3aa: CATKRGRANTGELFF

v_gene: TRBV7-8
abundance: once
j_gene: TRBJ1-2
d_gene: TRBD1
CDR3nt: TGTGCCAGCAGCTCGCGGCCGACAGGGTCGGGCTATGGCTACACCTTC
CDR3aa: CASSSRPTGSGYGYTF

v_gene: TRBV28
abundance: NA
j_gene: TRBJ2-7
d_gene: NA
CDR3nt: TGTGCCAGCAGTTCTCCGCGGGGCAGACTCTACGAGCAGTACTTC
CDR3aa: CASSSPRGRLYEQYF

v_gene: TRBV11-2
abundance: once
j_gene: TRBJ1-2
d_gene: NA
CDR3nt: TGTGCCAGCAGCTTAGGGGCTACAGGGTACTATGGCTACACCTTC
CDR3aa: CASSLGATGYYGYTF

v_gene: TRBV23-1
abundance: once
j_gene: TRBJ1-5
d_gene: NA
CDR3nt: TGCGCCAGCAGTCAAAAGAAGAAGGATCAGCCCCAGCATTTT
CDR3aa: CASSQKKKDQPQHF

v_gene: TRBV7-2
abundance: NA
j_gene: TRBJ2-1
d_gene: TRBD2
CDR3nt: TGTGCCAGCAGCTGGGGACTAAACAATGAGCAGTTCTTC
CDR3aa: CASSWGLNNEQFF

v_gene: TRBV28
abundance: NA
j_gene: TRBJ1-1
d_gene: NA
CDR3nt: TGTGCCAGCAGTTTAAAAACTGAAGCTTTCTTT
CDR3aa: CASSLKTEAFF

v_gene: TRBV6-5
abundance: once
j_gene: TRBJ2-2
d_gene: TRBD2
CDR3nt: TGTGCCAGCAGACCGTCGGGACTAGCAGGCGGGGAGCTGTTTTTT
CDR3aa: CASRPSGLAGGELFF

v_gene: TRBV10-3
abundance: NA
j_gene: TRBJ2-1
d_gene: NA
CDR3nt: TGTGCCATCAAGGGGGTGGGAAGCTCCTACAATGAGCAGTTCTTC
CDR3aa: CAIKGVGSSYNEQFF

v_gene: TRBV10-3
abundance: NA
j_gene: TRBJ1-1
d_gene: NA
CDR3nt: TGTGCCATCAGTGAGTCTGGACCCAGGTTGAACACTGAAGCTTTCTTT
CDR3aa: CAISESGPRLNTEAFF

v_gene: TRBV2
abundance: NA
j_gene: TRBJ1-1
d_gene: NA
CDR3nt: TGTGCCAGCAGTGGAAGGGTCAGTCGGACTGAAGCTTTCTTC
CDR3aa: CASSGRVSRTEAFF

v_gene: TRBV19
abundance: NA
j_gene: TRBJ2-7
d_gene: NA
CDR3nt: TGTGCCAGTAGTCCCCGTCTTGCGGGCCAATACGAGCAGTACTTC
CDR3aa: CASSPRLAGQYEQYF

v_gene: TRBV18
abundance: NA
j_gene: TRBJ1-1
d_gene: NA
CDR3nt: TGTGCCAGCTCACCCCAAGGGCCCGGTGGACGGGTGAACACTGAAGCTTTCTTT
CDR3aa: CASSPQGPGGRVNTEAFF

v_gene: TRBV10-3
abundance: few
j_gene: TRBJ2-2
d_gene: NA
CDR3nt: TGTGCCATCAGTGTGACAGGAGGGACCGGGGAGCTGTTTTTT
CDR3aa: CAISVTGGTGELFF